The 27 T cell receptor beta chains listed next were all sequenced from one sample in a study of T-cell reconstitution after alpha-beta-depleted transplantation in children. Researchers prepared the TCRbeta library using unique molecular identifiers, the study reports. Using its own MiXCR run on the PCR reads, TCRdb lists one record per CDR3 protein. The sample has about 98,000 distinct CDR3 sequences; more than 20% are singletons. Source: PBMCs, taken before TCRalphabeta/CD19-depleted stem cell transplant. These receptors all come from a boy aged 2 to 10 with acute lymphoblastic leukemia, due to receive a stem cell transplant.

This clonotype was observed a handful of times. The chain is built from TRBV15 and TRBJ2-5; tentatively, D is TRBD2 (5 bases). Germline CDR1 is LNHNV and CDR2 is YYDKDF (reference sequence). This CDR3 contains 13 residues. The ends were cut back, 0 bases at V and 4 bases at J, with 6 bases in the middle. The CDR3 loop is CATSRDEGETQYF. As DNA, the CDR3 is TGTGCCACCAGCAGAGATGAGGGAGAGACCCAGTACTTC.

This clonotype showed up just a few times. The chain carries TRBV4-1 and TRBJ2-3, with 7 bases lining up with TRBD2. The CDR3 is 16 amino acids. CDR1 is MGHRA, CDR2 YSYEKL, per germline. Trimming removed 4 bases from V and 8 bases from J; junction bases left unmatched: 15. DNA of the CDR3: TGCGCCAGCAGCCCCCGTGGAGCGGGACCCTCGGGTACGCAGTATTTT. It codes for CASSPRGAGPSGTQYF.

This chain joins TRBV6-1 and TRBJ2-1; TRBD1 matches 8 bases. The CDR3 extends over 14 amino acids. The germline CDR1 and CDR2 sequences are MNHNS and SASEGT. The V segment lost 3 bases and the J segment 6 bases; nucleotides outside the gene matches: 4. The CDR3 bases are TGTGCCAGCAGTGACCCAGGGGGCTCCAATGAGCAGTTCTTC. This gives the protein CASSDPGGSNEQFF.

The rearrangement uses TRBV10-2 and TRBJ2-1, with D uncertain. The germline V and J ends were trimmed by 11 bases and 0 bases, with 14 bases remaining between them. Germline values: CDR1 WSHSY, CDR2 SAAADI. The CDR3 has 14 residues. In DNA form, the CDR3 reads TGCGCCGCATCCGGGCCGAGCTCCTACAATGAGCAGTTCTTC. Amino acids: CAASGPSSYNEQFF.

The chain joins TRBV27 to TRBJ2-7, with a weak D call TRBD1 (5 bases). The CDR3 runs to 14 residues. Germline V gene lookup returns CDR1 MNHEY and CDR2 SMNVEV (reference sequence). V lost 6 bases and J 2 bases, leaving 14 bases between the germline ends. The CDR3 nucleotides read TGTGCCAGCAGACGCCTAGGGGCTGCCTACGAGCAGTACTTC. It encodes CASRRLGAAYEQYF.

The chain links TRBV5-6 to TRBJ2-1; D gene ambiguous. V lost 4 bases, J lost 0 bases, and 20 bases lay in between. The CDR3 totals 18 residues. Germline V CDR1 and CDR2: SGHDT, YYEEEE. CDR3 DNA: TGTGCCAGCAGCCCATGGGCAAATCCGTTACTCTCCTACAATGAGCAGTTCTTC. As protein: CASSPWANPLLSYNEQFF. Full variable domain (rest looked up from reference TRBV5-6 and TRBJ2-1): DAGVTQSPTHLIKTRGQQVTLRCSPKSGHDTVSWYQQALGQGPQFIFQYYEEEERQRGNFPDRFSGHQFPNYSSELNVNALLLGDSALYLCASSPWANPLLSYNEQFFGPGTRLTVL.

With respect to this clonotype: A single base separates this from a much larger clone, so it may be a read error. CDR3 sequence: CASRQGANTDTQHF. The CDR3, as DNA: TGCGCCAGCAGACAGGGGGCTAACACAGATACGCAGCATTTT. This chain joins TRBV5-1 and TRBJ2-3, with 9 bases aligning to TRBD1. The last part of the DNA fits TRBJ1-5 better; the J call may be wrong. The CDR3 covers 14 residues. Germline CDR1 is SGHRS and CDR2 is YFSETQ.

This clonotype was seen a few times. The chain couples TRBV4-3 to TRBJ2-1; D unclear. V was trimmed by 1 base and J by 2 bases, leaving 9 bases between them. Germline CDR1 is LGHNA and CDR2 is YSLEER. This CDR3 contains 15 residues. CDR3 protein: CASSQVREAYNEQFF. The CDR3 region has the DNA TGCGCCAGCAGCCAAGTCCGCGAGGCCTACAATGAGCAGTTCTTC.

J is TRBJ2-7 and V is TRBV7-9, with TRBD2 matching over 11 bases. The CDR3 is made up of 15 amino acids. Germline V lookup: CDR1 SEHNR, CDR2 FQNEAQ (reference sequence). V trimming: 5 bases; J trimming: 9 bases; junction bases outside the gene matches: 12. The CDR3 protein is CASSPRLAGWDAQYF. CDR3 in DNA: TGTGCCAGCAGCCCCCGACTAGCGGGATGGGACGCGCAGTACTTC.

This clonotype has a handful of counts. The J gene is TRBJ1-2, the V gene TRBV20-1; D gene ambiguous. V lost 5 bases to trimming and J lost 1 base, with 8 bases between them. Germline-derived CDR1 and CDR2 are DFQATT and SNEGSKA (reference sequence). This CDR3 comprises 12 residues. The CDR3 DNA is TGCAGTGCTCCGACGGATAACTATGGCTACACCTTC. Protein product: CSAPTDNYGYTF.

This clonotype has only a few counts. This sequence joins TRBV6-5 and TRBJ2-1; TRBD1 matches 10 bases. Germline loops: CDR1 MNHEY, CDR2 SVGAGI. CDR3 length: 15 residues. The V segment lost 0 bases and the J segment 9 bases; nucleotides outside the gene matches: 5. The CDR3 here is CASSYSRQGAREQFF. The CDR3, as DNA: TGTGCCAGCAGTTACTCGAGACAGGGGGCGCGTGAGCAGTTCTTC.

This clonotype was counted at least ten times. The conserved closing phenylalanine or tryptophan is absent in this CDR3, likely reflecting a read error. No DNA is shown, since the ends of the CDR3 on it are uncertain; the CDR3 is the one TCRdb lists. This sequence joins TRBV6-2 or TRBV6-3 and TRBJ2-3; TRBD1 is the table's D call, not checked against the DNA. In germline, CDR1 is MNHEY, CDR2 SVGEGT. The CDR3 is 14 amino acids in total, end residues counted. The CDR3 sequence is CASSSGDISGEISC.

This clonotype was observed a few times. The chain uses TRBV10-3 and TRBJ2-2; D might be TRBD2 (6 bases). The CDR3 is 14 amino acids. V was trimmed by 3 bases and J by 5 bases, leaving 10 bases between them. Germline V gives CDR1 ENHRY, CDR2 SYGVKD. The CDR3 spells CAISDRETTGELFF. The CDR3 region has the DNA TGTGCCATCAGTGATCGGGAGACGACCGGGGAGCTGTTTTTT.

The rearrangement links TRBV10-3 to TRBJ2-5; no firm D call. Germline CDR1 is ENHRY and CDR2 is SYGVKD. The CDR3 has 12 amino acids. V was cut by 11 bases and J by 5 bases, with 15 bases left in between. This chain's CDR3 is CASSAGWETQYF. The CDR3 coding sequence is TGTGCCTCGTCAGCAGGATGGGAGACCCAGTACTTC.

This clonotype was counted ten times or more. The V gene is TRBV7-7, the J gene TRBJ2-3; 11 nucleotides agree with TRBD2. This CDR3 is 18 amino acids long. Germline lookup yields CDR1 SSHAT and CDR2 FNYEAQ (reference sequence). Trimming at V came to 5 bases and at J to 5 bases, leaving 15 bases not matched to a gene. CDR3 sequence (DNA): TGTGCCAGCAGCGAAGGTACCCTCGCCCTAGCGGGAGGAGATACGCAGTATTTT. This sequence encodes CASSEGTLALAGGDTQYF.

This clonotype was detected a few times. The CDR3 DNA reads TGTGCCAGCAGCTTGGTGGGCCATGAGCAGTTCTTC. Its protein product is CASSLVGHEQFF. The chain has TRBV5-6 and TRBJ2-1, with no clear D. CDR3 length equals 12 residues. The V end was cut by 0 bases, the J end by 8 bases, with 6 bases between. Germline CDR1 and CDR2: SGHDT and YYEEEE. Looking up the rest from reference TRBV5-6 and TRBJ2-1 gives the full variable domain: DAGVTQSPTHLIKTRGQQVTLRCSPKSGHDTVSWYQQALGQGPQFIFQYYEEEERQRGNFPDRFSGHQFPNYSSELNVNALLLGDSALYLCASSLVGHEQFFGPGTRLTVL.

The rearrangement joins TRBV19 to TRBJ2-1; possibly TRBD2 for D (5 bases). The CDR3 sequence is 14 residues long. Trimming pared 6 bases from V and 4 bases from J, leaving 13 bases between. Germline assignment: CDR1 LNHDA and CDR2 SQIVND (reference sequence). CDR3 residues: CASSLRDSYNEQFF. The CDR3 DNA is TGTGCCAGTAGCCTCCGGGATTCTTACAATGAGCAGTTCTTC.

V gene TRBV9 combines with J gene TRBJ2-1; D is unclear. Trimming shortened V by 0 bases and J by 5 bases, and 9 bases separated the two germline ends. CDR1 and CDR2 from the germline V gene are SGDLS and YYNGEE. The CDR3 sequence is 14 residues long. The CDR3 bases are TGTGCCAGCAGCGTAGCTTCTCAAAACAATGAGCAGTTCTTC. Protein sequence: CASSVASQNNEQFF.

This clonotype was seen once. The chain uses TRBV6-2 or TRBV6-3 and TRBJ2-7; D might be TRBD1 (5 bases). Trimming took 7 bases from V and 1 from J, leaving 23 bases between them. CDR3 size: 17 residues. The germline gives CDR1 MNHEY, CDR2 SVGEGT. The CDR3 sequence: CASINDRKGKMSYEQYF. CDR3 bases: TGTGCCAGCATTAACGATCGGAAGGGGAAAATGTCCTACGAGCAGTACTTC.

This chain joins TRBV20-1 and TRBJ2-1; TRBD2 might be the D (5 bases). Germline CDR1 reads DFQATT; CDR2 reads SNEGSKA (reference sequence). This CDR3 is 14 amino acids long. V was trimmed by 1 base and J by 4 bases, leaving 11 bases between them. CDR3 protein: CSARGPAAYNEQFF. The CDR3, as DNA: TGCAGTGCTAGAGGTCCAGCGGCGTACAATGAGCAGTTCTTC.

This clonotype was detected a few times. This rearrangement joins TRBV12-3 or TRBV12-4 to TRBJ2-3; possibly TRBD1 for D (5 bases). V gave up 6 bases and J gave up 5 bases, with 24 bases separating them. This CDR3 is built from 17 residues. CDR3 region: CASSLRGSWDQGDTQYF. The CDR3 DNA reads as TGTGCCAGCAGCCTGCGAGGTAGCTGGGATCAGGGAGATACGCAGTATTTT.

CDR3 protein: CASSPGQPWDTQYF. CDR3 DNA: TGTGCCAGCAGCCCTGGACAGCCATGGGATACGCAGTATTTT. J is TRBJ2-3 and V is TRBV7-2; D is possibly TRBD1 (6 bases). The CDR3 runs to 14 residues. Germline V gene data show CDR1 as SGHTA and CDR2 as FQGNSA. The germline V and J ends were trimmed by 5 bases and 6 bases, with 15 bases remaining between them.

This chain joins TRBV5-6 and TRBJ2-5; D gene ambiguous. With 2 bases removed from V and 1 base from J, the gap between germline ends came to 12 bases. Germline CDR1 reads SGHDT; CDR2 reads YYEEEE. The CDR3 runs 15 residues. CDR3 protein: CASSFGGSPQETQYF. The CDR3, as DNA: TGTGCCAGCAGCTTTGGTGGCAGTCCCCAAGAGACCCAGTACTTC.

There are a few counts of this clonotype. The chain carries TRBV27 and TRBJ2-1; 9 nucleotides align to TRBD1. CDR3 length: 14 amino acids. With V trimmed by 8 bases and J by 5 bases, 7 bases remained unmatched. CDR1 and CDR2 from the germline V gene are MNHEY and SMNVEV (reference sequence). CDR3: CASARGTGNNEQFF. CDR3 sequence (DNA): TGTGCCAGCGCTAGAGGGACAGGGAACAATGAGCAGTTCTTC.

The chain recombines TRBV20-1 with TRBJ2-1; 14 positions agree with TRBD2. Germline assignment: CDR1 DFQATT and CDR2 SNEGSKA (reference sequence). Losses at the gene ends were 1 base for V and 6 bases for J; bases not matched to a gene: 8. The CDR3 runs 17 residues. This CDR3 reads CSARGLAGGLGFNEQFF. CDR3 DNA sequence: TGCAGTGCTAGAGGACTAGCGGGAGGGCTGGGTTTCAATGAGCAGTTCTTC.

This clonotype occurred a few times. The chain employs TRBV9 and TRBJ1-4, with a tentative D call TRBD1 (5 bases). Trimming pared 5 bases from V and 7 bases from J, leaving 18 bases between. This CDR3 comprises 15 residues. The germline V gene has CDR1 SGDLS and CDR2 YYNGEE. The CDR3 DNA reads as TGTGCCAGCAGTACCGGAGGTGGCGGGGGTGAAAAACTGTTTTTT. Its protein product is CASSTGGGGGEKLFF.

The chain has TRBV29-1 and TRBJ1-2, with D perhaps TRBD1 (5 bases). The CDR3 has 13 amino acids. Trimming cost V 5 bases and J 8 bases, with 18 bases left between them. Germline assignment: CDR1 SQVTM and CDR2 ANQGSEA. In nucleotides, the CDR3 is TGCAGCGTTCATGCCCCCGGGACCCCGGGCTACACCTTC. This sequence encodes CSVHAPGTPGYTF.